These T cell receptor beta chains were read from a single sample in a study of cytomegalovirus exposure and HLA in healthy donors. Profiling relied on immunoSEQ multiplex PCR, and the TCRdb table lists in-frame clones only, not all of them. The repertoire holds about 170,000 clones, with 80% to 90% as singletons. Material: PBMCs. The source is a woman under 30 in good health and CMV-seronegative. Each CDR3 is given with its conserved first and last residue. Fields, in order: J gene, V gene, D gene, clone size, CDR3 DNA, CDR3 protein. D genes are given only for firm matches. Some rows have no size entry. The others give once, few or many, or a class for an expanded clone.

j_gene: TRBJ2-3
v_gene: TRBV5-4
d_gene: TRBD2
abundance: -
CDR3nt: TGTGCCAGCAGCTTGGCTGGCGGGAGTCTAACTAGCACAGATACGCAGTATTTT
CDR3aa: CASSLAGGSLTSTDTQYF

j_gene: TRBJ1-3
v_gene: TRBV7-7
d_gene: -
abundance: once
CDR3nt: TGTGCTAGCAGCTTGGATCAGGGTCCTGGAAACACCATATATTTT
CDR3aa: CASSLDQGPGNTIYF

j_gene: TRBJ2-3
v_gene: TRBV19
d_gene: -
abundance: -
CDR3nt: TGTGCCAGTAGCTTCTACTCTAGCACAGATACGCAGTATTTT
CDR3aa: CASSFYSSTDTQYF

j_gene: TRBJ2-1
v_gene: TRBV4-1
d_gene: TRBD2
abundance: -
CDR3nt: TGCGCCAGCAGCCAGTGGACTAGCGTCAATGAGCAGTTCTTC
CDR3aa: CASSQWTSVNEQFF

j_gene: TRBJ1-1
v_gene: TRBV10-3
d_gene: -
abundance: few
CDR3nt: TGTGCCATCAGTGAGGGTAGGGAGGGAACCACTGAAGCTTTCTTT
CDR3aa: CAISEGREGTTEAFF

j_gene: TRBJ1-1
v_gene: TRBV5-1
d_gene: TRBD1
abundance: -
CDR3nt: TGCGCCAGCAGACGACAGGGGGCCATGACTTCGAACACTGAAGCTTTCTTT
CDR3aa: CASRRQGAMTSNTEAFF

j_gene: TRBJ2-7
v_gene: TRBV15
d_gene: TRBD1
abundance: once
CDR3nt: TGTGCCACCAGCAGGACAGGGGGCGAGCAGTACTTC
CDR3aa: CATSRTGGEQYF

j_gene: TRBJ2-7
v_gene: TRBV7-8
d_gene: TRBD1
abundance: -
CDR3nt: TGTGCCAGCAGCTTCCAGGGGGCGCTTTACGAGCAGTACTTC
CDR3aa: CASSFQGALYEQYF

j_gene: TRBJ1-1
v_gene: TRBV7-9
d_gene: -
abundance: -
CDR3nt: TGTGCCAGCAGCAGATCCGGGGGAGATACTGAAGCTTTCTTT
CDR3aa: CASSRSGGDTEAFF

j_gene: TRBJ1-2
v_gene: TRBV6-1
d_gene: TRBD1
abundance: -
CDR3nt: TGTGCCAGCAGCAAGACAGGGGGCGCGGACGGCTACACCTTC
CDR3aa: CASSKTGGADGYTF

j_gene: TRBJ2-1
v_gene: TRBV28
d_gene: -
abundance: -
CDR3nt: TGTGCCAGCAGCCTAGGGGGCGGGGGGTCCTACAATGAGCAGTTCTTC
CDR3aa: CASSLGGGGSYNEQFF

j_gene: TRBJ2-3
v_gene: TRBV6-1
d_gene: TRBD1
abundance: -
CDR3nt: TGTGCCAGCAGTTCGGGACAGGGACATACAGATACGCAGTATTTT
CDR3aa: CASSSGQGHTDTQYF

j_gene: TRBJ1-1
v_gene: TRBV5-6
d_gene: -
abundance: -
CDR3nt: TGTGCCAGCAGCCGCGGGAACAGCCGGGGGAACACTGAAGCTTTCTTT
CDR3aa: CASSRGNSRGNTEAFF

j_gene: TRBJ2-3
v_gene: TRBV5-1
d_gene: TRBD1
abundance: -
CDR3nt: TGCGCCAGCAGCTCGGGACAGGGTGGAAATACGCAGTATTTT
CDR3aa: CASSSGQGGNTQYF

j_gene: TRBJ2-1
v_gene: TRBV2
d_gene: TRBD2
abundance: -
CDR3nt: TGTGCCAGCAGTGAAGCGCTCTCCCTCCGAGCGGGAAACAATGAGCAGTTCTTC
CDR3aa: CASSEALSLRAGNNEQFF

j_gene: TRBJ2-3
v_gene: TRBV7-9
d_gene: TRBD2
abundance: -
CDR3nt: TGTGCCAGCAGCTTCTCTAGCGGGAGGTCTAATACGCAGTATTTT
CDR3aa: CASSFSSGRSNTQYF

j_gene: TRBJ2-1
v_gene: TRBV18
d_gene: TRBD2
abundance: -
CDR3nt: TGTGCCAGCTCACCTAGCGGGGGGTACAATGAGCAGTTCTTC
CDR3aa: CASSPSGGYNEQFF

j_gene: TRBJ2-2
v_gene: TRBV10-1
d_gene: -
abundance: -
CDR3nt: TGCGCCAGCAGTGATACGCAGTACACCGGGGAGCTGTTTTTT
CDR3aa: CASSDTQYTGELFF

j_gene: TRBJ1-4
v_gene: TRBV28
d_gene: -
abundance: -
CDR3nt: TGTGCCAGCAGTTCCCGGGATGAAAAACTGTTTTTT
CDR3aa: CASSSRDEKLFF

j_gene: TRBJ2-5
v_gene: TRBV18
d_gene: -
abundance: -
CDR3nt: TGTGCCAGCTCACCACCGGCCGAGACCCAGTACTTC
CDR3aa: CASSPPAETQYF

j_gene: TRBJ2-1
v_gene: TRBV7-9
d_gene: -
abundance: -
CDR3nt: TGTGCCAGCTCGGCGGGAAACAATGAGCAGTTCTTC
CDR3aa: CASSAGNNEQFF

j_gene: TRBJ2-1
v_gene: TRBV6-1
d_gene: -
abundance: many
CDR3nt: TGTGCCAGCAGTGCTTCCAGTGACGGTAGCCATGAGCAGTTCTTC
CDR3aa: CASSASSDGSHEQFF

j_gene: TRBJ2-2
v_gene: TRBV10-3
d_gene: TRBD2
abundance: -
CDR3nt: TGTGCCATCAGTGAGGCGGGAGAGGAGACCGGGGAGCTGTTTTTT
CDR3aa: CAISEAGEETGELFF

j_gene: TRBJ2-7
v_gene: TRBV7-6
d_gene: TRBD1
abundance: few
CDR3nt: TGTGCCAGCAGTCGAGACAGGGAGTACGAGCAGTACTTC
CDR3aa: CASSRDREYEQYF

j_gene: TRBJ2-2
v_gene: TRBV30
d_gene: -
abundance: -
CDR3nt: TGTGCCTGGAGCCAAACAGGACCCGCGAACACCGGGGAGCTGTTTTTT
CDR3aa: CAWSQTGPANTGELFF

j_gene: TRBJ2-5
v_gene: TRBV9
d_gene: -
abundance: -
CDR3nt: TGTGCCAGCAGCGTAGAGGTGTGGCCCCGGCGGCAGTACTTC
CDR3aa: CASSVEVWPRRQYF